The 31 T cell receptor beta chains presented below share a single source sample, sequenced in a study of vaccination effects on CD4 cells after COVID-19 (dated by TCRdb to between 2021 and 2023). Their specific antigens are unknown. To identify antigen-specific CD4+ T cell clonotypes by their expansion, the ViraFEST assay first stimulated PBMC with viral peptide pools and then applied TCR sequencing. After 10 days of culture, CD4+ T cells were isolated with the EasySep CD4+ T cell isolation kit. Participants received two doses of either the BNT162b2 or the mRNA-1273 mRNA SARS-CoV-2 vaccine. The library was produced with the immunoSEQ multiplex PCR assay. TCRdb carries this immuneACCESS record with in-frame sequences only. Its versions omit some clonotypes, under half of them owing to an unresolved V gene in the studies checked, with the rest unexplained. Within this sample are 30,000 to 40,000 clones, with roughly 63% of them counted one time only. About 8.7% of the sample is held by the ten biggest clonotypes.

The sample consisted of CD4+ T cells from PBMCs cultured with SARS-CoV-2 spike peptides, taken after COVID-19 vaccination. Taken with the paper, the label for cell subset or site translates to: SARS-CoV-2 spike overlapping peptide pool stimulation. The receptors shown here come from a human donor who received a COVID-19 vaccine.

This clone was seen once. The chain has TRBV7-2 and TRBJ1-1, with 7 bases matching TRBD1. J lost 0 bases, V lost 5 bases, and 9 bases had no gene match. Germline CDR1 and CDR2: SGHTA and FQGNSA. There are 16 residues in the CDR3. The DNA for the CDR3 is TGTGCCAGCAGCCCTAATCCCACAGGGGTGAACACTGAAGCTTTCTTT. Translated, it gives CASSPNPTGVNTEAFF.

This clone was detected only a few times. The chain is built from TRBV2 and TRBJ1-3; D unclear. In germline, CDR1 is SNHLY, CDR2 FYNNEI. Trimming removed 11 bases from V and 0 bases from J, with 8 bases in between. The CDR3 runs 12 residues. Here the CDR3 reads CAFKASGNTIYF. The CDR3 DNA reads TGTGCCTTTAAGGCCTCTGGAAACACCATATATTTT.

The V call is TRBV9, the J call TRBJ1-3; unclear D gene. Germline-derived CDR1 and CDR2 are SGDLS and YYNGEE. CDR3 length: 13 amino acids. With 4 bases removed from V and 3 bases from J, the gap between germline ends came to 8 bases. CDR3 bases: TGTGCCAGCAGCATCGACCTTGGAAACACCATATATTTT. This codes for CASSIDLGNTIYF.

V usage is TRBV15 and J usage is TRBJ1-4, with D possibly matching TRBD1 (5 bases). CDR1 and CDR2 (germline): LNHNV, YYDKDF (reference sequence). The CDR3 loop spans 15 amino acids. Trimming pared 0 bases from V and 4 bases from J, leaving 9 bases between. The CDR3 nucleotides read TGTGCCACCAGCAGAGATAAGGGGAATAATGAAAAACTGTTTTTT. This translates into CATSRDKGNNEKLFF.

The rearrangement uses TRBV5-4 and TRBJ1-3; D gene uncertain. This CDR3 has 15 residues. Trimming removed 0 bases from V and 0 bases from J, with 7 bases in between. Germline CDR1 is SGHNT and CDR2 is YYREEE (reference sequence). The CDR3 DNA reads as TGTGCCAGCAGCTTGGACAGTACCTCTGGAAACACCATATATTTT. It yields the protein CASSLDSTSGNTIYF.

The rearrangement joins TRBV10-1 to TRBJ2-2; D unresolved. Germline V gene data show CDR1 as WNHNN and CDR2 as SYGVQD (reference sequence). Trimming took 5 bases from V and 5 from J, leaving 12 bases between them. The CDR3 has 14 residues. CDR3 region: CASSKNLETGELFF. The CDR3 DNA is TGCGCCAGCAGTAAAAATTTAGAAACCGGGGAGCTGTTTTTT.

This chain uses TRBV5-8 with TRBJ1-2; 7 nucleotides align to TRBD1. This CDR3 is 14 amino acids long. V shed 1 base, J shed 6 bases, and the junction held 6 bases outside the gene matches. Germline-derived CDR1 and CDR2 are SGHTS and YDEGEE. Here the CDR3 DNA reads TGTGCCAGCAGCTTGTCCGGGACAGAGGATGGCTACACCTTC. Amino acid sequence: CASSLSGTEDGYTF.

This sequence joins TRBV11-2 and TRBJ1-2, with D perhaps matching TRBD1 (6 bases). Per germline, CDR1 SGHAT and CDR2 FQNNGV. V was trimmed by 1 base and J by 5 bases, leaving 11 bases between them. There are 14 residues in the CDR3. Here the CDR3 reads CASSLAGQPYGYTF. The CDR3, as DNA: TGTGCCAGCAGCTTAGCCGGACAGCCGTATGGCTACACCTTC.

V is TRBV4-1 and J is TRBJ1-1; no clear D gene. Deletions cut 1 base from V and 1 base from J, with 4 bases between. This CDR3 is 13 amino acids long. Germline CDR1 MGHRA, CDR2 YSYEKL. CDR3 nucleotides: TGCGCCAGCAGCCAAGGTGGGAACACTGAAGCTTTCTTT. Protein product: CASSQGGNTEAFF.

The chain carries TRBV11-2 and TRBJ2-4, with 13 positions matching TRBD2. Germline trimming cut 3 bases from V and 0 bases from J; bases unmatched to any gene: 8. The CDR3 totals 19 residues. Per the germline V gene, CDR1 is SGHAT and CDR2 is FQNNGV. CDR3 in amino acids: CASSFRLAGGTVAKNIQYF. The CDR3 DNA is TGTGCCAGCAGCTTCCGACTAGCGGGAGGAACTGTAGCCAAAAACATTCAGTACTTC.

This clone was counted between two and nine times. The chain links TRBV18 to TRBJ1-2, with 10 bases that match TRBD1. The CDR3 sequence is 14 residues long. Losses at the gene ends were 3 bases for V and 7 bases for J; bases not matched to a gene: 5. Germline loops: CDR1 KGHSH, CDR2 LQKENI. CDR3 region: CASSPYRDRGGYTF. In DNA form, the CDR3 reads TGTGCCAGCTCACCCTACCGGGACAGGGGTGGCTACACCTTC.

The chain uses TRBV18 and TRBJ1-3; D unclear. Germline CDR1 KGHSH, CDR2 LQKENI. Trimming pared 0 bases from V and 0 bases from J, leaving 6 bases between. This CDR3 comprises 15 residues. The CDR3 sequence: CASSPPANSGNTIYF. The DNA for the CDR3 is TGTGCCAGCTCACCACCCGCTAACTCTGGAAACACCATATATTTT.

This clone was observed a few times. The rearrangement joins TRBV19 to TRBJ2-2, with 9 bases matching TRBD1. After removal of 9 bases from V and 5 bases from J, the junction contained 7 bases not matched to a gene. CDR1 is LNHDA, CDR2 SQIVND, per germline (reference sequence). This CDR3 region has 14 residues. The CDR3 bases are TGTGCCAGCCAGAGGACAGGGGCGACCGGGGAGCTGTTTTTT. Its translation: CASQRTGATGELFF.

The V gene is TRBV7-2, the J gene TRBJ1-2, with D possibly being TRBD1 (6 bases). The CDR3 totals 13 residues. Germline V CDR1 and CDR2: SGHTA, FQGNSA. Trimming pared 5 bases from V and 7 bases from J, leaving 14 bases between. The DNA of the CDR3 is TGTGCCAGCAGCGCACAGGGCTTCGGTGGCTACACCTTC. This sequence encodes CASSAQGFGGYTF.

In nucleotides, the CDR3 is TGTGCCAGCAGCTTAGAGGGCGGGGGTCTCTACGAGCAGTACTTC. Amino acids: CASSLEGGGLYEQYF. The V call is TRBV7-2, the J call TRBJ2-7, with 7 bases aligning to TRBD2. J was trimmed by 3 bases and V by 1 base; bases with no gene match: 6. Germline CDR1 is SGHTA and CDR2 is FQGNSA. The CDR3 extends over 15 amino acids.

The V and J genes are TRBV6-5 and TRBJ2-7; a weak D match, TRBD2 (7 bases). The V gene lost 6 bases and the J gene lost 3 bases, with 12 bases spanning the gap. The CDR3 loop spans 13 amino acids. Germline CDR1 and CDR2: MNHEY and SVGAGI. The CDR3 loop reads CASRGGGFYEQYF. The CDR3 DNA reads as TGTGCCAGCAGAGGGGGAGGGTTCTACGAGCAGTACTTC.

Notes on this clone: This sample also contains other DNA sequences that code for the same CDR3. The chain combines TRBV5-1 with TRBJ2-5; D is possibly TRBD1 or TRBD2 (5 bases each). The CDR3 runs 13 residues. Trimming took 3 bases from V and 2 from J, leaving 8 bases between them. The germline gives CDR1 SGHRS, CDR2 YFSETQ. For the CDR3, the DNA is TGCGCCAGCAGCTGGGACCTACAAGAGACCCAGTACTTC. As protein: CASSWDLQETQYF.

This clone has just a few counts. This sequence joins TRBV5-4 and TRBJ1-1; D is uncertain. The CDR3 runs 14 residues. Germline-derived CDR1 and CDR2 are SGHNT and YYREEE (reference sequence). Trimming left V 4 bases short and J 5 bases short, with 15 bases between. Here the CDR3 reads CASSNLLRVTEAFF. The CDR3 DNA is TGTGCCAGCAGCAATCTATTACGGGTAACTGAAGCTTTCTTT.

V and J are TRBV6-1 and TRBJ2-7; 8 bases map to TRBD1. Germline V gene data show CDR1 as MNHNS and CDR2 as SASEGT. Trimming at V came to 1 base and at J to 1 base, leaving 12 bases not matched to a gene. The CDR3 totals 18 residues. CDR3 protein: CASSEETGVAGLSYEQYF. CDR3 bases: TGTGCCAGCAGTGAAGAGACAGGGGTAGCCGGCCTGTCCTACGAGCAGTACTTC.

V and J are TRBV12-3 or TRBV12-4 and TRBJ2-5; D is undetermined. CDR3 length: 13 residues. Deletions cut 6 bases from V and 4 bases from J, with 12 bases between. The CDR3 sequence is CASSHLMGETQYF. The CDR3 nucleotides are TGTGCCAGCAGCCACCTCATGGGAGAGACCCAGTACTTC.

This chain joins TRBV2 and TRBJ1-1; weak D call: TRBD1 (5 bases). The CDR3 loop spans 14 amino acids. V shed 3 bases and J shed 6 bases, with 14 bases lying between them. Germline-derived CDR1 and CDR2 are SNHLY and FYNNEI. This CDR3 is CASSESGNISEAFF. As DNA, the CDR3 is TGTGCCAGCAGTGAGTCAGGGAACATATCTGAAGCTTTCTTT. Looking up the rest from reference TRBV2 and TRBJ1-1 gives the full variable domain: EPEVTQTPSHQVTQMGQEVILRCVPISNHLYFYWYRQILGQKVEFLVSFYNNEISEKSEIFDDQFSVERPDGSNFTLKIRSTKLEDSAMYFCASSESGNISEAFFGQGTRLTVV.

The V gene is TRBV9, the J gene TRBJ2-4, with TRBD1 as a possible D gene (6 bases). Trimming took 4 bases from V and 0 from J, leaving 17 bases between them. This CDR3 is built from 17 residues. Per the germline V gene, CDR1 is SGDLS and CDR2 is YYNGEE. The CDR3: CASSLSQGTLAKNIQYF. CDR3 sequence (DNA): TGTGCCAGCAGCTTATCACAGGGCACATTAGCCAAAAACATTCAGTACTTC.

The CDR3 DNA reads as TGTGCCAGCAGTTTATCACCCTCGGGTGAGCAGTTCTTC. This translates into CASSLSPSGEQFF. The chain recombines TRBV27 with TRBJ2-1; D remains ambiguous. CDR3 length equals 13 residues. V lost 0 bases and J 9 bases, leaving 9 bases between the germline ends. The germline V gene encodes CDR1 MNHEY and CDR2 SMNVEV (reference sequence).

The chain uses TRBV5-1 and TRBJ2-1, with 10 bases fitting TRBD1. Trimming took 0 bases from V and 3 from J; bases not matched to a gene: 6. Germline V gives CDR1 SGHRS, CDR2 YFSETQ. This CDR3 spans 17 amino acids. As DNA, the CDR3 is TGCGCCAGCAGCTTGGCCTGGGGGACAGGGGTCTACAATGAGCAGTTCTTC. This codes for CASSLAWGTGVYNEQFF.

The chain carries TRBV5-1 and TRBJ1-1, with D perhaps matching TRBD1 (5 bases). Trimming left V 4 bases short and J 3 bases short, with 10 bases between. This CDR3 is built from 13 residues. Germline V gene data show CDR1 as SGHRS and CDR2 as YFSETQ. The CDR3 nucleotides are TGCGCCAGCAGCGCCGGGACGGACACTGAAGCTTTCTTT. Its protein is CASSAGTDTEAFF.

The chain links TRBV6-4 to TRBJ1-2; 8 positions agree with TRBD1. This CDR3 contains 16 residues. Germline CDR1 MRHNA, CDR2 SNTAGT. V dropped 2 bases and J dropped 4; count of bases not matched to a gene: 9. The CDR3 DNA sequence: TGTGCCAGCAGTGACCAGGGGGCGAGTCCTTTCTATGGCTACACCTTC. Translation gives CASSDQGASPFYGYTF.

A few counts support this clone. This CDR3 reads CASSSTGRFNSPLHF. In DNA form, the CDR3 reads TGTGCCAGTAGTAGCACAGGGAGGTTTAATTCACCCCTCCACTTT. This chain uses TRBV19 with TRBJ1-6; D is perhaps TRBD1 (6 bases). Looked up from germline, CDR1 is LNHDA and CDR2 is SQIVND (reference sequence). The ends were cut back, 4 bases at V and 6 bases at J, with 13 bases in the middle. The CDR3 is 15 residues long.

The chain has TRBV4-1 and TRBJ2-1; D is undetermined. Between the trimmed V and J ends, which lost 3 bases and 5 bases, there was a span of 5 bases. The CDR3 sequence is 12 residues long. Germline lookup yields CDR1 MGHRA and CDR2 YSYEKL. The CDR3 DNA reads as TGCGCCAGCAGCCACGTTAACAATGAGCAGTTCTTC. It yields the protein CASSHVNNEQFF.

This chain joins TRBV5-1 and TRBJ2-5; 8 bases map to TRBD2. V gave up 9 bases and J gave up 5 bases; unmatched junction bases: 12. Per the germline V gene, CDR1 is SGHRS and CDR2 is YFSETQ. The CDR3 is 14 residues long. The CDR3 region is CATTPGGESETQYF. DNA of the CDR3: TGCGCCACCACCCCGGGAGGGGAGTCTGAGACCCAGTACTTC.

The chain combines TRBV23-1 with TRBJ2-5, with 7 positions matching TRBD1. TRBV23-1 carries the ORF label, with uncertain function. V trimming: 8 bases; J trimming: 3 bases; junction bases outside the gene matches: 15. This CDR3 region has 16 residues. The CDR3 sequence is CASGRGWTGAKETQYF. As DNA, the CDR3 is TGCGCCAGCGGCAGGGGCTGGACAGGCGCCAAAGAGACCCAGTACTTC.

CDR3 sequence: CASSRDRGTLEAFF. CDR3 nucleotides: TGTGCCAGCAGTCGGGACAGGGGAACCCTTGAAGCTTTCTTT. The chain uses TRBV2 and TRBJ1-1; 10 bases agree with TRBD1. CDR1 is SNHLY and CDR2 is FYNNEI in the germline V gene. CDR3 length: 14 amino acids. The V and J ends lost 5 bases and 7 bases, in that order; junction bases with no gene match: 7.